This is a list of T cell receptor beta chains from one sample in a study of circulating and synovial CD4+ cells in juvenile arthritis. Sequenced by immunoSEQ multiplex PCR; TCRdb stores in-frame clones only, minus some. The data contain some 35,000 clones, about 94% of them singletons. Sequenced: CD4+ T cells from blood. These receptors all stem from a human donor with juvenile idiopathic arthritis. Each CDR3 is given with its conserved first and last residue. The D gene is left open where the match is weak. Some rows mark clone size as missing; the rest say once, few, many or name a class of expanded clone.

V,size,D,J,length,DNA,CDR3
TRBV5-6,.,.,TRBJ1-2,18,TGTGCCAGCAGCTTGTTGTTCCGGCAGGCTCTTTTTAACTATGGCTACACCTTC,CASSLLFRQALFNYGYTF
TRBV10-3,.,.,TRBJ2-5,14,TGTGCCCTAGGGACTGGCCGAAACCAAGAGACCCAGTACTTC,CALGTGRNQETQYF
TRBV4-2,.,TRBD2,TRBJ2-3,19,TGTGCCAGCAGCCAAGGGGTATGGAGGGCTAGCGGGGGCACAGATACGCAGTATTTT,CASSQGVWRASGGTDTQYF
TRBV5-4,few,.,TRBJ1-3,15,TGTGCCAGCAGCTTGGCGAAGAGCTCTGGAAACACCATATATTTT,CASSLAKSSGNTIYF
TRBV4-2,.,TRBD2,TRBJ2-3,16,TGTGCCGGCAGCCAAGTCCAGACCAGCGGGGGGGGTACGCAGTATTTT,CAGSQVQTSGGGTQYF
TRBV13,.,TRBD1,TRBJ2-7,15,TGTGCCAGCAGCCCCGGGACAGGGGTAGGTTCCGAGCAGTACTTC,CASSPGTGVGSEQYF
TRBV4-1,.,TRBD2,TRBJ2-5,16,TGCGCCAGCAGCTCTCTCGGCGGGGGGGTGCAAGAGACCCAGTACTTC,CASSSLGGGVQETQYF
TRBV4-1,.,TRBD1,TRBJ2-7,15,TGCGCCAGCAGCCTGGGGACAGGGGGAACCTACGAGCAGTACTTC,CASSLGTGGTYEQYF
TRBV5-8,.,TRBD2,TRBJ2-1,17,TGTGCCAGCAGCTTGCTCTCTAGCGGGGGGTCTTACAATGAGCAGTTCTTC,CASSLLSSGGSYNEQFF
TRBV7-6,.,.,TRBJ2-1,12,TGTGCCAGCAGCTTCACCTACAATGAGCAGTTCTTC,CASSFTYNEQFF
TRBV6-1,.,.,TRBJ2-7,14,TGTGCCAGCAGTTATAAAGGGGGTCTGTCCGAGCAGTACTTC,CASSYKGGLSEQYF
TRBV5-6,.,.,TRBJ1-4,16,TGTGCCAGCTTTGCCAGGGGTCTCTCGCGTGAGGAAAAACTGTTTTTT,CASFARGLSREEKLFF
TRBV7-3,.,.,TRBJ2-3,16,TGTGCCAGCAGCCCGAAATGGCGGGGAAGCACAGATACGCAGTATTTT,CASSPKWRGSTDTQYF
TRBV21-1,.,.,TRBJ1-2,19,TGTGCCAGCAGCAAAGGGGATGATGGGGGACAGGGGACTAACTATGGCTACACCTTC,CASSKGDDGGQGTNYGYTF
TRBV18,.,TRBD1,TRBJ2-3,16,TGTGCCAGCTCACCACCGGGACAGGGGAATTTTGATACGCAGTATTTT,CASSPPGQGNFDTQYF
TRBV20-1,.,.,TRBJ2-2,11,TGCAGTGCTAGAGGGCCCGGGGAGCTGTTTTTT,CSARGPGELFF
TRBV6-5,.,.,TRBJ1-5,15,TGTGCCAGCAGTTACTCTCGGGGAGGGGGACAGCCCCAGCATTTT,CASSYSRGGGQPQHF
TRBV7-2,.,TRBD1,TRBJ1-2,15,TGTGCCAGCAGCTTATACTTTGGACAGGGGATTGGCTACACCTTC,CASSLYFGQGIGYTF
TRBV19,.,TRBD1,TRBJ1-1,14,TGTGCCAGTAGTATACAGGGGGGGAACACTGAAGCTTTCTTT,CASSIQGGNTEAFF
TRBV6-5,.,.,TRBJ2-5,16,TGTGCCAGCAGTTCCCGAAAGGGGCAGTCGGTAGAGACCCAGTACTTC,CASSSRKGQSVETQYF
TRBV5-5,few,.,TRBJ1-2,13,TGTGCCAGCAGCCCGCCCTACGGAGATGGCTACACCTTC,CASSPPYGDGYTF
TRBV6-5,.,.,TRBJ1-1,16,TGTGCCAGCAGTTACTCGGGCGGGGATATGAACACTGAAGCTTTCTTT,CASSYSGGDMNTEAFF
TRBV29-1,.,.,TRBJ1-2,12,TGCAGCGTTGCGCGGGGGGAGGTTGGCTACACCTTC,CSVARGEVGYTF
TRBV9,.,TRBD2,TRBJ2-1,16,TGTGCCAGCAGCGTAGCCCCGGCAGCGGGATCCAATGAGCAGTTCTTC,CASSVAPAAGSNEQFF
TRBV5-1,.,.,TRBJ2-2,14,TGCGCCAGCAGCTTGGGGGCTCACACCGGGGAGCTGTTTTTT,CASSLGAHTGELFF
TRBV18,once,.,TRBJ2-7,14,TGTGCCAGCACCTCCCCGTCCGATCGGTACGAGCAGTACTTC,CASTSPSDRYEQYF
TRBV7-9,.,.,TRBJ2-3,10,TGTGCCACTCTCACAGATACGCAGTATTTT,CATLTDTQYF
TRBV19,.,.,TRBJ1-6,17,TGTGCCAGTAGTAAACAGCGGGCGAGCTCCTATAATTCACCCCTCCACTTT,CASSKQRASSYNSPLHF
TRBV30,.,.,TRBJ2-5,13,TGTGCCTGGAGTGCAGGGCCCCAAGAGACCCAGTACTTC,CAWSAGPQETQYF
TRBV6-5,.,TRBD1,TRBJ1-6,14,TGTGCCAGCAGGCCGGGACAGGGAAATTCACCCCTCCACTTT,CASRPGQGNSPLHF
TRBV5-1,once,.,TRBJ2-1,11,TGCGCCAGCAGCTTGGGTAGGAAGAGGGTCTTC,CASSLGRKRVF
TRBV7-2,once,TRBD1,TRBJ2-7,14,TGTGCCAGCAGCTTGGGACAGGGGGCGGACGAGCAGTACTTC,CASSLGQGADEQYF